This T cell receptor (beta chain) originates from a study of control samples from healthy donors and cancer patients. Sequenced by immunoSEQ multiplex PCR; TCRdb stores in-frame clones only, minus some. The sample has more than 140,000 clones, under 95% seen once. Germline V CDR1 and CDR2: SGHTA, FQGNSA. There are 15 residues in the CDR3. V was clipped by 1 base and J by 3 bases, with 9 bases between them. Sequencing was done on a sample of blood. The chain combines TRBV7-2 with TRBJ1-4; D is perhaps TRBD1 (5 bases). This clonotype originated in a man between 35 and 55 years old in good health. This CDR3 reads CASSLDGAANEKLFF. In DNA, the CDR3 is TGTGCCAGCAGCTTAGATGGGGCGGCTAATGAAAAACTGTTTTTT.